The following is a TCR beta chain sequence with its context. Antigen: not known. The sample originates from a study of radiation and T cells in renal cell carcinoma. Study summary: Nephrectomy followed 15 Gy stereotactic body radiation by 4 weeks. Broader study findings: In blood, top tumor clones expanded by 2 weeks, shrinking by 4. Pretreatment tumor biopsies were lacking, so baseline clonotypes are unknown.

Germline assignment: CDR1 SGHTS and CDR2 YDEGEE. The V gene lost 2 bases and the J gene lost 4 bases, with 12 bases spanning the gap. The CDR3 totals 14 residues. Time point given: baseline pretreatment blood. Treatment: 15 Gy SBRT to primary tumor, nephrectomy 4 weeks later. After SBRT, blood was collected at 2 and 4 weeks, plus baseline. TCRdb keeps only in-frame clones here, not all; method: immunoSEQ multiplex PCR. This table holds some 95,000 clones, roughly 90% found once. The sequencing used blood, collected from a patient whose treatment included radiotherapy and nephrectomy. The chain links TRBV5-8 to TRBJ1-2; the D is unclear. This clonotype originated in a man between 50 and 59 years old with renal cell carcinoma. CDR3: CASSFPRVGYGYTF. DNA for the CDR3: TGTGCCAGCAGCTTCCCGAGGGTTGGCTATGGCTACACCTTC.